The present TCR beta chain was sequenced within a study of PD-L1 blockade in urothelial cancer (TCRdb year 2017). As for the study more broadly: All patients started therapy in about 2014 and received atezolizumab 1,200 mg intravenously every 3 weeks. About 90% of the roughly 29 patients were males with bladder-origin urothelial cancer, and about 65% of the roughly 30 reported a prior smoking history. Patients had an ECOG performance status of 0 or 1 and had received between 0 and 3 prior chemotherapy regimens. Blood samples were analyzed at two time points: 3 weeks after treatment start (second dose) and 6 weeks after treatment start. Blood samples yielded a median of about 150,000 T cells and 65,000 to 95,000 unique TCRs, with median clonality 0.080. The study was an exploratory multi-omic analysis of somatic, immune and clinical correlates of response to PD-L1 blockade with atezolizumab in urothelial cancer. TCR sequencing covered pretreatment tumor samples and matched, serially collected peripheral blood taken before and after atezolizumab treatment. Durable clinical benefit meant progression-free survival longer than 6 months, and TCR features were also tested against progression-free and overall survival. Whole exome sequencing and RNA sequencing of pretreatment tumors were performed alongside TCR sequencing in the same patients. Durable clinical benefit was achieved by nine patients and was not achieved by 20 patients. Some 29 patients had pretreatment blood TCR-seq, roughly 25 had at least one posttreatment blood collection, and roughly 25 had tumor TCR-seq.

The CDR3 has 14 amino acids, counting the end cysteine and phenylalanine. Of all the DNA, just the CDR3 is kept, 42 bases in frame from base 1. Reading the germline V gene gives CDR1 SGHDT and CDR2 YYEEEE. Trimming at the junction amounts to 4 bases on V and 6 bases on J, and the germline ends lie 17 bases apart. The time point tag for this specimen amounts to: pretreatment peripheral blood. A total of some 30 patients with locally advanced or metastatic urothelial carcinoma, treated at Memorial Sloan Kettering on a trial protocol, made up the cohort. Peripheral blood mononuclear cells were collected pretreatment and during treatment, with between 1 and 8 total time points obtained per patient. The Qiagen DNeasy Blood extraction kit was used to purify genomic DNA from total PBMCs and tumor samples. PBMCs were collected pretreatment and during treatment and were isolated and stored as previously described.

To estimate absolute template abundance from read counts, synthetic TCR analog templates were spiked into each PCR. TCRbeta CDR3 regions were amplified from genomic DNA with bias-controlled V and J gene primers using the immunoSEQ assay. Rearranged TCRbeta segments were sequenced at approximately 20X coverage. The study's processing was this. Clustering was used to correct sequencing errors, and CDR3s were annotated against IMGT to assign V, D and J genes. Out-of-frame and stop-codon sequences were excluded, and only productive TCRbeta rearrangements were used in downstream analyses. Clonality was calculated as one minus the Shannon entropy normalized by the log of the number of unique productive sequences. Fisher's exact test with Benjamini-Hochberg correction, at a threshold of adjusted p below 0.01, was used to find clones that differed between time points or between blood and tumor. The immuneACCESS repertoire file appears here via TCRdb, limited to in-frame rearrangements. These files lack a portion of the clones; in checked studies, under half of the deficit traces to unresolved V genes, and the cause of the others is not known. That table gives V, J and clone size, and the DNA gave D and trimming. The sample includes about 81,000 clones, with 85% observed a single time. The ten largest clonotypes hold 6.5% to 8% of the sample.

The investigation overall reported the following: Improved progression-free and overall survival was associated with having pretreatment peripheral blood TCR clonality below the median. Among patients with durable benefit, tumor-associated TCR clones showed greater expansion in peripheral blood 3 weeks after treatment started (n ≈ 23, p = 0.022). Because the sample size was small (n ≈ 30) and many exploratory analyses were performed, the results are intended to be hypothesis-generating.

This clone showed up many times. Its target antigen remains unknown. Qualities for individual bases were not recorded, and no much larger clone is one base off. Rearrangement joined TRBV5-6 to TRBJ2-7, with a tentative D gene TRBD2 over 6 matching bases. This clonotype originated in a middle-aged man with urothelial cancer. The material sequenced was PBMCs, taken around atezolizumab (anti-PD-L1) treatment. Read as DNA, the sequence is TGTGCCAGCAGCCCTGCGGGCGGGGCTGGCGAGCAGTACTTC. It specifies CASSPAGGAGEQYF.